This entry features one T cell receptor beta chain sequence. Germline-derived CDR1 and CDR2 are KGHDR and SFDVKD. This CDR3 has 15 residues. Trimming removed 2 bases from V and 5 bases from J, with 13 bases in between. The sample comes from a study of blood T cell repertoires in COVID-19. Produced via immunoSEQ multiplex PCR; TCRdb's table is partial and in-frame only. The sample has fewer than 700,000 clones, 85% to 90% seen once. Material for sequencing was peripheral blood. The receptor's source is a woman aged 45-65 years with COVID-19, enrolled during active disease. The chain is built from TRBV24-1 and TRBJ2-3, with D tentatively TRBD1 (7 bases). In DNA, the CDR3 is TGTGCCACCAGTGATTCCAGGGGGGCGGTAGATACGCAGTATTTT. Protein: CATSDSRGAVDTQYF.